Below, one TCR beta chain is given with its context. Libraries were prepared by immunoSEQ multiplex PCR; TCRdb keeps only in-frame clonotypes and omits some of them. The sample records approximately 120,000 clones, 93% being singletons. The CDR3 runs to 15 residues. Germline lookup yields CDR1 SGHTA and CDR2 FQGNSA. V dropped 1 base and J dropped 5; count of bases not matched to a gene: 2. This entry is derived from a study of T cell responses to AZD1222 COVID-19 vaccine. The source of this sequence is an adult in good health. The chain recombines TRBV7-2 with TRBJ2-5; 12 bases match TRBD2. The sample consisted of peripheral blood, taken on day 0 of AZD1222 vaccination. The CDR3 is CASSLGGLAGETQYF. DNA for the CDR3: TGTGCCAGCAGCTTAGGGGGACTAGCGGGCGAGACCCAGTACTTC.